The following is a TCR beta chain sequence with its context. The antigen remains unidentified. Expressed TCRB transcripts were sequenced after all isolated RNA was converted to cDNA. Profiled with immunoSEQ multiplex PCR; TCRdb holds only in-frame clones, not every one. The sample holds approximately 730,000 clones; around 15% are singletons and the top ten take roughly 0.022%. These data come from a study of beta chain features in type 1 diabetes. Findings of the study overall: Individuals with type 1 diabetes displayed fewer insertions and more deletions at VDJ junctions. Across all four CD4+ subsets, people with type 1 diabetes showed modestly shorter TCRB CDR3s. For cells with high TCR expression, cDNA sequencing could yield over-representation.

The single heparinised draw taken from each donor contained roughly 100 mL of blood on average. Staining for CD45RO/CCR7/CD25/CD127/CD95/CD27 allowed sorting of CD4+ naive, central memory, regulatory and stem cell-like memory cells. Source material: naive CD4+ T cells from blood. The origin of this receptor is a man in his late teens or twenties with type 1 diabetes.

The CDR3 is CAWSDHRDRAVEAFF. The CDR3 DNA reads as TGTGCCTGGAGTGATCACCGGGACAGGGCTGTGGAAGCTTTCTTT. The chain recombines TRBV30 with TRBJ1-1, with 9 nucleotides matching TRBD1. Trimming cost V 1 base and J 8 bases; bases outside gene matches: 11. The CDR3 runs to 15 residues. Germline CDR1 GTSNPN, CDR2 SVGIG (reference sequence).